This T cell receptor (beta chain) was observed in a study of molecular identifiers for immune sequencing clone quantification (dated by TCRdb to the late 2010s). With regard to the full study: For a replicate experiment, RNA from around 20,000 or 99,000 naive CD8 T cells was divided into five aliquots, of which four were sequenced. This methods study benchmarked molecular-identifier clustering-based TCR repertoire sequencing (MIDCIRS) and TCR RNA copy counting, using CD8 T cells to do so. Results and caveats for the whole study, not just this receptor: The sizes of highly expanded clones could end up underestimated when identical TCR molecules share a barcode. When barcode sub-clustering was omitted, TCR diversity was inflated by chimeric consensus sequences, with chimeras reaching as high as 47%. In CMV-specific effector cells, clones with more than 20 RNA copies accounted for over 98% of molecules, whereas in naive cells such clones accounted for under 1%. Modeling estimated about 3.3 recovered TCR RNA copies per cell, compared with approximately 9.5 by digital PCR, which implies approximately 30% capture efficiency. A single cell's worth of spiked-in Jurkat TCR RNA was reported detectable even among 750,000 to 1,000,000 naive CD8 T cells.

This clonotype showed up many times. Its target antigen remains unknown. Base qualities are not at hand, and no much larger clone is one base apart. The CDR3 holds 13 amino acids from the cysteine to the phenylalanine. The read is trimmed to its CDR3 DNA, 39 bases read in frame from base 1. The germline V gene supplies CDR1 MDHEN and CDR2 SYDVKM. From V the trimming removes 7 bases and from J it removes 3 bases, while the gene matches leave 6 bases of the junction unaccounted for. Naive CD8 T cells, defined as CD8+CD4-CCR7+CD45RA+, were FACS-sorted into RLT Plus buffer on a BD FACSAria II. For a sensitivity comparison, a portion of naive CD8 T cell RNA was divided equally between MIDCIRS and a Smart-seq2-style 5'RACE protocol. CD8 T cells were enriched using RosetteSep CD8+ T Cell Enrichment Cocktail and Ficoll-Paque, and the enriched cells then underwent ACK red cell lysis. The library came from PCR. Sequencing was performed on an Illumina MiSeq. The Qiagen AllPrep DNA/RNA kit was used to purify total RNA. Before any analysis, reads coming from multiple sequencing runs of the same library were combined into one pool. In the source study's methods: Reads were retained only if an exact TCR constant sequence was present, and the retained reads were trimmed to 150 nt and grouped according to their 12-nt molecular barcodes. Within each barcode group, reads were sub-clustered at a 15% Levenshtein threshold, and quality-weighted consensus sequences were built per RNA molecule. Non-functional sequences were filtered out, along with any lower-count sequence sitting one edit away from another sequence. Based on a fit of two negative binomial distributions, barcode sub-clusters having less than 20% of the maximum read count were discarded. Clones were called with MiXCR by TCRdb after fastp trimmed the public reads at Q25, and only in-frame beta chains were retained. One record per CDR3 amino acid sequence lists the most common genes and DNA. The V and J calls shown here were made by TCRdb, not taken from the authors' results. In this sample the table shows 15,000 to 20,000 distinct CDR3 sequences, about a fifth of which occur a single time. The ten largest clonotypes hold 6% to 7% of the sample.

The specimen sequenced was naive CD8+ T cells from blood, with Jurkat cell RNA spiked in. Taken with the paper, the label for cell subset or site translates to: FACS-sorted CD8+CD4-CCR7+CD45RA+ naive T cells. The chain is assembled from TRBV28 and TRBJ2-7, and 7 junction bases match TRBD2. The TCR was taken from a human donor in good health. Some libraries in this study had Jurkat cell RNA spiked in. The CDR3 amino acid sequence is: CASNGLDFYEQYF. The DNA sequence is TGTGCCAGCAACGGACTAGATTTCTACGAGCAGTACTTC.